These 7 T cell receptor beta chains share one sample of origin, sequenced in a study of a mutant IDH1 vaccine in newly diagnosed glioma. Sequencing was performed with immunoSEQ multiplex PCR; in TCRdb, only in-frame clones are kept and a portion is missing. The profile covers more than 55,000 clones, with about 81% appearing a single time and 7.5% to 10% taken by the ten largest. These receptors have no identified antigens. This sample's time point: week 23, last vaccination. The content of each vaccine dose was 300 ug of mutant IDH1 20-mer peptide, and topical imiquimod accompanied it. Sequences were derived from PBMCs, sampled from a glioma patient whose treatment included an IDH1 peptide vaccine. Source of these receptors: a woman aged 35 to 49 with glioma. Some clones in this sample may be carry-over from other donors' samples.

The CDR3 sequence: CASSADRGDTQYF. For the CDR3, the DNA is TGTGCCAGCAGCGCGGACAGGGGTGATACGCAGTATTTT. J is TRBJ2-3 and V is TRBV7-2; 9 positions match TRBD1. This CDR3 has 13 residues. Germline V gene sequence: CDR1 SGHTA, CDR2 FQGNSA. V trimming: 5 bases; J trimming: 6 bases; junction bases outside the gene matches: 3.

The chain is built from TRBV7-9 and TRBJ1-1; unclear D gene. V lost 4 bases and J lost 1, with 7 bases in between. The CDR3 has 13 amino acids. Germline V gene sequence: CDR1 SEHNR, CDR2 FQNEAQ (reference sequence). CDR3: CASSSQPNTEAFF. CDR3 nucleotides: TGTGCCAGCAGCTCTCAGCCGAACACTGAAGCTTTCTTT.

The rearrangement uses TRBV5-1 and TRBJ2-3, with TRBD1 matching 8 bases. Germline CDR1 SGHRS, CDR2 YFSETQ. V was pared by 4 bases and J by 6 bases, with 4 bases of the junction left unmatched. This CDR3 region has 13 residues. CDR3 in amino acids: CASSLYRGDTQYF. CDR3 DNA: TGCGCCAGCAGCCTATACAGGGGGGATACGCAGTATTTT.

CDR3 residues: CASTHSGNEQFF. CDR3 coding DNA: TGTGCCAGTACTCATAGTGGGAATGAGCAGTTCTTC. This chain uses TRBV19 with TRBJ2-1; no firm D call. Trimming left V 7 bases short and J 7 bases short, with 11 bases between. CDR1 is LNHDA and CDR2 is SQIVND in the germline V gene (reference sequence). The CDR3 loop spans 12 amino acids. The full variable domain, with the rest looked up from reference TRBV19 and TRBJ2-1, is DGGITQSPKYLFRKEGQNVTLSCEQNLNHDAMYWYRQDPGQGLRLIYYSQIVNDFQKGDIAEGYSVSREKKESFPLTVTSAQKNPTAFYLCASTHSGNEQFFGPGTRLTVL.

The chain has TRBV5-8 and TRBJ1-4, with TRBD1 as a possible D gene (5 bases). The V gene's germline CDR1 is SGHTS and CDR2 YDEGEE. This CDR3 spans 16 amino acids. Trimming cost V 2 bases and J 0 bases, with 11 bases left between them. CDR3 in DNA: TGTGCCAGCAGCTTAGCCAGGGATTCAACTAATGAAAAACTGTTTTTT. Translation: CASSLARDSTNEKLFF.

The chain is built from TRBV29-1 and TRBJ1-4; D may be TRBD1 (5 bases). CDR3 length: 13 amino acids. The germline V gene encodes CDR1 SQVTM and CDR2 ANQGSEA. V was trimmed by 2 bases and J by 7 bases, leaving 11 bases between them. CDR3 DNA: TGCAGCGTTGAAAGAGGGAGGGGTGAAAAACTGTTTTTT. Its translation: CSVERGRGEKLFF.

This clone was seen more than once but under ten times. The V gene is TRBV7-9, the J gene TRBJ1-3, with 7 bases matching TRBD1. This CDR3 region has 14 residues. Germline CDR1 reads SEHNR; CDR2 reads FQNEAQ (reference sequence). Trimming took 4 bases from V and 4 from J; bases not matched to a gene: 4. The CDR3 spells CASSWSGGGNTIYF. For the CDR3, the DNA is TGTGCCAGCAGCTGGTCAGGGGGAGGAAACACCATATATTTT. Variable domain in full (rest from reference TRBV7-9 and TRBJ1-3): DTGVSQNPRHKITKRGQNVTFRCDPISEHNRLYWYRQTLGQGPEFLTYFQNEAQLEKSRLLSDRFSAERPKGSFSTLEIQRTEQGDSAMYLCASSWSGGGNTIYFGEGSWLTVV.